In its sample, the clone carrying this T cell receptor (beta chain) was seen once. Its antigen is currently unknown. Researchers ran the PCR with 60 Vbeta and 13 Jbeta primers. Produced via immunoSEQ multiplex PCR; TCRdb's table is partial and in-frame only. The sample consists of approximately 160,000 clones, 77% of them appearing once. The record originates from a study of cytomegalovirus exposure and HLA in healthy donors. Overall study results and limits: Later analysis demonstrated an association between a missense DCLRE1C variant and TCR beta V- and J-gene trimming. When the data were analyzed later, several of the most significant clusters appeared to be linked to common viral pathogens. CMV serostatus was the sole immune exposure data available.

Sequencing was done on a sample of PBMCs. This clonotype was sampled from a woman aged 25 to 45 in good health and CMV-seronegative.

The CDR3 nucleotides are TGTGCCAGCAGTGAAGGTTGGGGTGAAGCGGTCGGCCACACCTTC. As protein: CASSEGWGEAVGHTF. This chain connects TRBV2 to TRBJ1-2, with unresolved D. V was cut by 1 base and J by 12 bases, with 21 bases left in between. Germline lookup yields CDR1 SNHLY and CDR2 FYNNEI. There are 15 residues in the CDR3.